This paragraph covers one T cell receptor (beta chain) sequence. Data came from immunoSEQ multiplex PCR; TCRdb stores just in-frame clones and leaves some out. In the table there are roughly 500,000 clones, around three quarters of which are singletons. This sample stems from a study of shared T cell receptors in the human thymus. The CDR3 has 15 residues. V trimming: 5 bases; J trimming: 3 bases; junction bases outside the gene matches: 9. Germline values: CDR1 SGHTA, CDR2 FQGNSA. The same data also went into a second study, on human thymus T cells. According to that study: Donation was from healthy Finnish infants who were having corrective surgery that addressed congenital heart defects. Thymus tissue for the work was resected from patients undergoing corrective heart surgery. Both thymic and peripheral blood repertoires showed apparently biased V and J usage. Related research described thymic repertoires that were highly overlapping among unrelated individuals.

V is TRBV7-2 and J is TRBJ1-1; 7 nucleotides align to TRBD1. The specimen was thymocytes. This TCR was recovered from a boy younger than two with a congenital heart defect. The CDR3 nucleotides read TGTGCCAGCAGCCCCAGACAGGGAAGGGACACTGAAGCTTTCTTT. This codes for CASSPRQGRDTEAFF.